Listed here are 27 T cell receptor beta chains from one sample, sequenced in a study of shared clonotypes between healthy human individuals. The assay was immunoSEQ multiplex PCR, and TCRdb's table has in-frame clones only and misses some. The table lists about 470,000 clones, around 75% of them singletons. What was sequenced was PBMCs. Every receptor here comes from a woman in her thirties or forties in good health. Some clones in this sample may be carry-over from other donors' samples.

As to this clone: At the DNA level, this CDR3 is encoded by other sequences in the same sample as well. The CDR3 bases are TGTGCCAGCAGCTTATCAGATACGCAGTATTTT. This sequence encodes CASSLSDTQYF. J is TRBJ2-3 and V is TRBV7-2, with D uncertain. V lost 2 bases and J 4 bases, leaving 1 base between the germline ends. The CDR3 runs 11 residues. Germline CDR1 SGHTA, CDR2 FQGNSA. Full variable domain (remainder filled in from reference TRBV7-2 and TRBJ2-3): GAGVSQSPSNKVTEKGKDVELRCDPISGHTALYWYRQSLGQGLEFLIYFQGNSAPDKSGLPSDRFSAERTGGSVSTLTIQRTQQEDSAVYLCASSLSDTQYFGPGTRLTVL.

This clone occurred once. The sample carries other DNA sequences with the same CDR3. The chain carries TRBV20-1 and TRBJ2-5; perhaps TRBD2 as D (6 bases). Gene TRBJ2-7 matches the end of the DNA better, so the J call may be wrong. Germline lookup yields CDR1 DFQATT and CDR2 SNEGSKA (reference sequence). The CDR3 has 11 residues. The CDR3 is CSARDSYEQYF. CDR3 in DNA: TGCAGTGCGCGGGACTCCTACGAGCAGTACTTC.

This chain joins TRBV27 and TRBJ2-1; D perhaps matches TRBD2 (5 bases). CDR1 is MNHEY and CDR2 is SMNVEV in the germline V gene (reference sequence). V dropped 4 bases and J dropped 3 bases, with 10 bases sitting between them. There are 14 residues in the CDR3. The DNA for the CDR3 is TGTGCCAGCAGTTCCCAACTAGTCTACAATGAGCAGTTCTTC. Translation: CASSSQLVYNEQFF.

The chain couples TRBV5-6 to TRBJ2-1; the match to TRBD2 covers 11 bases. This CDR3 has 19 residues. With 0 bases clipped from V and 0 bases from J, the junction kept 8 bases outside the gene matches. The germline V gene encodes CDR1 SGHDT and CDR2 YYEEEE. This chain's CDR3 is CASSLGSLAGGDSYNEQFF. CDR3 coding DNA: TGTGCCAGCAGCTTGGGAAGTCTAGCGGGAGGCGACTCCTACAATGAGCAGTTCTTC. Full variable domain (remainder filled in from reference TRBV5-6 and TRBJ2-1): DAGVTQSPTHLIKTRGQQVTLRCSPKSGHDTVSWYQQALGQGPQFIFQYYEEEERQRGNFPDRFSGHQFPNYSSELNVNALLLGDSALYLCASSLGSLAGGDSYNEQFFGPGTRLTVL.

This rearrangement joins TRBV23-1 to TRBJ1-1, with 7 bases identical to TRBD1. TRBV23-1 is reported as an ORF; its role is uncertain. With V trimmed by 3 bases and J by 1 base, 11 bases remained unmatched. The CDR3 sequence is 17 residues long. The CDR3 sequence is CASSHTNDDRENTEAFF. CDR3 sequence (DNA): TGCGCCAGCAGTCACACCAACGATGACAGGGAGAACACTGAAGCTTTCTTT.

In its sample, this clone was seen once. The chain joins TRBV28 to TRBJ1-2, with 7 positions matching TRBD1. The CDR3 runs 14 residues. Germline CDR1 and CDR2: MDHEN and SYDVKM. With 6 bases clipped from V and 6 bases from J, the junction kept 10 bases outside the gene matches. CDR3 DNA: TGTGCCAGCAGGGAAATTGGGACAGTTAATGGCTACACCTTC. Its protein is CASREIGTVNGYTF.

This clone has ten or more counts. The chain is built from TRBV7-2 and TRBJ2-3, with D unresolved. CDR1 is SGHTA and CDR2 is FQGNSA in the germline V gene. This CDR3 is built from 12 residues. The V gene lost 6 bases and the J gene lost 4 bases, with 8 bases spanning the gap. The CDR3 nucleotides read TGTGCCAGCAGGCCCGAATCAGATACGCAGTATTTT. It translates to CASRPESDTQYF.

The chain has TRBV5-5 and TRBJ1-3; TRBD1 matches at 7 bases. The length of the CDR3 is 15 residues. J lost 7 bases, V lost 4 bases, and 11 bases had no gene match. Germline CDR1 is SGHKS and CDR2 is YYEKEE (reference sequence). The CDR3 spells CASSLPGGGWNTIYF. The CDR3 bases are TGTGCCAGCAGCCTACCAGGGGGGGGCTGGAACACCATATATTTT. The full variable domain, in which reference TRBV5-5 and TRBJ1-3 provide the parts outside the CDR3, is DAGVTQSPTHLIKTRGQQVTLRCSPISGHKSVSWYQQVLGQGPQFIFQYYEKEERGRGNFPDRFSARQFPNYSSELNVNALLLGDSALYLCASSLPGGGWNTIYFGEGSWLTVV.

V gene TRBV19 combines with J gene TRBJ1-5; TRBD1 is a possible D gene (6 bases). The CDR3 covers 14 residues. Trimming cost V 4 bases and J 2 bases, with 9 bases left between them. Germline loops: CDR1 LNHDA, CDR2 SQIVND (reference sequence). The CDR3 DNA follows: TGTGCCAGTAGTACTAACAGGGGCAATCAGCCCCAGCATTTT. It encodes CASSTNRGNQPQHF.

The chain uses TRBV2 and TRBJ1-5; 8 bases line up with TRBD1. The CDR3 is 15 amino acids. Unmatched junction bases numbered 12, after V lost 8 bases and J lost 6 bases. Germline V gene lookup returns CDR1 SNHLY and CDR2 FYNNEI. The CDR3 sequence: CASFAEAGGFQPQHF. CDR3 in DNA: TGTGCCAGCTTCGCCGAGGCAGGGGGCTTTCAGCCCCAGCATTTT.

This clone ranks as medium-sized. Other DNA sequences in this specimen translate into the identical CDR3. V usage is TRBV9 and J usage is TRBJ2-5; D is perhaps TRBD1 (6 bases). The CDR3 is 13 amino acids. V gave up 3 bases and J gave up 5 bases, with 11 bases separating them. Looked up from germline, CDR1 is SGDLS and CDR2 is YYNGEE. The CDR3 nucleotides read TGTGCCAGCAGCGCACAGGGCGGGGAGACCCAGTACTTC. Residues: CASSAQGGETQYF.

The chain combines TRBV7-9 with TRBJ2-1; D gene uncertain. The germline V and J ends were trimmed by 5 bases and 7 bases, with 9 bases remaining between them. The germline V gene has CDR1 SEHNR and CDR2 FQNEAQ (reference sequence). CDR3 length: 12 amino acids. The CDR3 sequence: CASSILGNEQFF. CDR3 DNA sequence: TGTGCCAGCAGCATATTAGGTAATGAGCAGTTCTTC.

This rearrangement joins TRBV14 to TRBJ1-1; no clear D. This CDR3 has 14 residues. The germline V and J ends were trimmed by 4 bases and 5 bases, with 14 bases remaining between them. Germline V lookup: CDR1 SGHDN, CDR2 FVKESK. DNA of the CDR3: TGTGCCAGCAGCCCCCAATCTGTGGGGACTGAAGCTTTCTTT. It translates to CASSPQSVGTEAFF.

The rearrangement joins TRBV7-9 to TRBJ1-1; 11 bases align to TRBD1. The CDR3 spans 15 residues. V lost 4 bases to trimming and J lost 4 bases; unmatched junction nucleotides: 5. In germline, CDR1 is SEHNR, CDR2 FQNEAQ (reference sequence). CDR3 protein: CASSSGTGGGTEAFF. The CDR3, as DNA: TGTGCCAGCAGCTCTGGGACAGGGGGAGGCACTGAAGCTTTCTTT.

This clone turned up a few times. V gene TRBV4-3 combines with J gene TRBJ2-6; D remains unclear. Germline CDR1 and CDR2: LGHNA and YSLEER. Deletions cut 0 bases from V and 0 bases from J, with 6 bases between. The CDR3 covers 16 residues. CDR3 loop: CASSQDSSSGANVLTF. The CDR3 DNA follows: TGCGCCAGCAGCCAAGATAGCAGCTCTGGGGCCAACGTCCTGACTTTC.

This clone has just one count. V gene TRBV7-2 combines with J gene TRBJ2-7; D not certain. CDR1 and CDR2 (germline): SGHTA, FQGNSA. V gave up 1 base and J gave up 4 bases, with 8 bases separating them. CDR3 size: 13 residues. The chain's CDR3 is CASSLVTAYEQYF. The CDR3 region has the DNA TGTGCCAGCAGCTTAGTCACGGCTTACGAGCAGTACTTC.

This rearrangement joins TRBV5-5 to TRBJ1-4; TRBD1 matches at 9 bases. Germline CDR1 reads SGHKS; CDR2 reads YYEKEE (reference sequence). This CDR3 is 16 amino acids long. The J segment lost 8 bases and the V segment lost 2 bases, leaving 10 bases of the junction unmatched. The CDR3 loop reads CASSFGWGQGVEKLFF. As DNA, the CDR3 is TGTGCCAGCAGCTTTGGTTGGGGACAGGGCGTCGAAAAACTGTTTTTT.

The rearrangement joins TRBV9 to TRBJ2-1, with 9 nucleotides matching TRBD2. With 0 bases clipped from V and 1 base from J, the junction kept 2 bases outside the gene matches. The CDR3 length is 16 residues. Germline assignment: CDR1 SGDLS and CDR2 YYNGEE. The DNA of the CDR3 is TGTGCCAGCAGCGTAGGGACTAGCGCATCCTACAATGAGCAGTTCTTC. This sequence encodes CASSVGTSASYNEQFF.

V gene TRBV7-6 combines with J gene TRBJ2-3; perhaps TRBD2 as D (5 bases). Trimming shortened V by 4 bases and J by 4 bases, and 12 bases separated the two germline ends. The CDR3 contains 14 residues. From germline, CDR1 is SGHVS and CDR2 FNYEAQ. The CDR3 coding sequence is TGTGCCAGCAGCTCAGCAACGCGGGCAGATACGCAGTATTTT. This sequence encodes CASSSATRADTQYF.

The chain links TRBV7-2 to TRBJ2-3; D is unclear. This CDR3 comprises 16 residues. Germline V gene sequence: CDR1 SGHTA, CDR2 FQGNSA. Trimming removed 1 base at V and 0 bases at J, with 11 bases between. The CDR3 sequence: CASSLGGMTSTDTQYF. The CDR3 DNA is TGTGCCAGCAGCTTAGGAGGCATGACTAGCACAGATACGCAGTATTTT.

There are many counts of this clone. This chain uses TRBV12-5 with TRBJ2-5; 10 bases are shared with TRBD2. Trimming removed 1 base from V and 2 bases from J; junction bases left unmatched: 4. The CDR3 is made up of 16 amino acids. In germline, CDR1 is LGHNT, CDR2 FRNRAP. The CDR3 loop is CASGLASGRFQETQYF. The CDR3 DNA reads TGTGCTAGTGGTTTGGCTAGCGGGAGATTTCAAGAGACCCAGTACTTC.

V and J are TRBV7-8 and TRBJ2-1; 12 positions agree with TRBD2. CDR1 is SGHVS and CDR2 is FQNEAQ in the germline V gene. The CDR3 is 15 residues long. V lost 4 bases, J lost 8 bases, and 6 bases stayed unmatched. This CDR3 reads CASSWATSGSHEQFF. The DNA for the CDR3 is TGTGCCAGCAGCTGGGCGACTAGCGGGAGCCATGAGCAGTTCTTC.

The chain employs TRBV2 and TRBJ2-1; the D gene could be TRBD1 or TRBD2 (5 bases each). Germline V gene data show CDR1 as SNHLY and CDR2 as FYNNEI. The CDR3 spans 17 residues. Deletions cut 7 bases from V and 4 bases from J, with 23 bases between. Written as DNA, the CDR3 is TGTGCCAGCACCCAAGAACGGTTGGGGACGACATACAATGAGCAGTTCTTC. Translating it yields CASTQERLGTTYNEQFF.

The chain carries TRBV5-1 and TRBJ1-1; 8 bases line up with TRBD1. The CDR3 is 16 amino acids. The J segment lost 1 base and the V segment lost 3 bases, leaving 8 bases of the junction unmatched. CDR1 SGHRS and CDR2 YFSETQ come from the germline V gene. CDR3 bases: TGCGCCAGCAGCTCCAGTTGGACAGGGCCGAACACTGAAGCTTTCTTT. It yields the protein CASSSSWTGPNTEAFF.

The chain links TRBV6-1 to TRBJ1-4, with TRBD1 as a possible D gene (5 bases). Per germline, CDR1 MNHNS and CDR2 SASEGT. V was cut by 2 bases and J by 4 bases, with 8 bases left in between. This CDR3 is built from 14 residues. In DNA, the CDR3 is TGTGCCAGCAGTGAACGGGGACTTAATGAAAAACTGTTTTTT. Translating it yields CASSERGLNEKLFF.

This chain connects TRBV27 to TRBJ2-3; tentative D call: TRBD1 (6 bases). CDR1 is MNHEY and CDR2 is SMNVEV in the germline V gene (reference sequence). The V end lost 2 bases, the J end lost 0 bases, and 12 bases lay between the germline ends. The CDR3 length is 16 residues. The CDR3 DNA reads TGTGCCAGCAGTTTAAGCAGGGGCCCTAGCACAGATACGCAGTATTTT. This codes for CASSLSRGPSTDTQYF.

This chain links TRBV18 with TRBJ2-7, with TRBD1 as a possible D gene (6 bases). The CDR3 has 14 residues. Trimming took 2 bases from V and 4 from J, leaving 12 bases between them. The germline V gene encodes CDR1 KGHSH and CDR2 LQKENI. The CDR3 region is CASSPNRASYEQYF. The CDR3 DNA reads TGTGCCAGCTCACCAAACAGGGCTAGTTACGAGCAGTACTTC.